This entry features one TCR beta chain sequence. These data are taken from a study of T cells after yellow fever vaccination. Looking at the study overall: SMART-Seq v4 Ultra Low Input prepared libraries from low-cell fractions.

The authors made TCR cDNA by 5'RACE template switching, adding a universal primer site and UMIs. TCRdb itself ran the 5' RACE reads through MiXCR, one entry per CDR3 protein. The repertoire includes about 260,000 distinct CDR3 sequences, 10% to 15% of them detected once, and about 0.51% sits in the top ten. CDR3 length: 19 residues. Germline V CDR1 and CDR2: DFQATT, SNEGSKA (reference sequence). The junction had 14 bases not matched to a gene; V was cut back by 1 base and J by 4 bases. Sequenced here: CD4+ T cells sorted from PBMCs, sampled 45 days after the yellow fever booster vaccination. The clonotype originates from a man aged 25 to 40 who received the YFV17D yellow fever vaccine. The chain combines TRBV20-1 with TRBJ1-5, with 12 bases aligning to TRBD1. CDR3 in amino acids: CSARGRDRGLPERNQPQHF. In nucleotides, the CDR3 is TGCAGTGCTAGAGGAAGGGACAGGGGGCTCCCCGAGCGTAATCAGCCCCAGCATTTT.